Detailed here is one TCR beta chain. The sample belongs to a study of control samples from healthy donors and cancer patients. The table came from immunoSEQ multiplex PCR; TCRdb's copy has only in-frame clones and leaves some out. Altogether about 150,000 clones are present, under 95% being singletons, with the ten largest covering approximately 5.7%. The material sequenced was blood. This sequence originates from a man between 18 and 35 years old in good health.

The CDR3 here is CASSGTHDGETQYF. CDR3 nucleotides: TGTGCCAGTAGTGGGACCCACGACGGAGAGACCCAGTACTTC. The chain is built from TRBV19 and TRBJ2-5; D tentatively reads TRBD1 or TRBD2 (5 bases each). The length of the CDR3 is 14 residues. The ends were cut back, 5 bases at V and 4 bases at J, with 14 bases in the middle. CDR1 and CDR2 from the germline V gene are LNHDA and SQIVND (reference sequence).